This TCR beta chain stems from a study of blood T cell repertoires in COVID-19 (dated by TCRdb to about 2020). Concerning the study at large: Samples from collaborators originated in the United States, Italy and Spain and spanned both the acute and convalescent phases of COVID-19. The material from the prospective study consisted of cDNA or gDNA derived from T cells, B-cell-depleted T cells, or PBMCs. Subjects who had been exposed to COVID-19, were actively infected with it, or had recovered from it provided the deeply sampled blood TCRbeta repertoires that made up the dataset. The repertoires were released in a freely available public database meant as a resource for research on the immune response to SARS-CoV-2. The samples were drawn from the first 160 participants of the ongoing ImmuneRACE study and from 1,254 subjects provided by 6 global collaborators. Nearly every sample came with metadata listing a de-identified subject ID, COVID-19 status, age in years and sex. Where available, HLA class I and class II types were obtained from metadata supplied by the sample provider rather than from assay-based typing. Beyond this particular receptor, the publication reports: The amount of clinical and demographic metadata varied by source and participant and was provided uncurated.

To note about this clone: The clone's antigen remains unknown. The record has no base qualities; no much larger clone is one base away.

TCRbeta CDR3 regions were amplified from genomic DNA by means of the immunoSEQ Assay, a bias-controlled multiplex PCR. The paper's processing steps were these. The number of nucleated cells in each sample was estimated by amplification of reference gene primers within the assay. To quantify the absolute abundance of each unique TCRbeta CDR3 rearrangement, sequence reads were collapsed and filtered. Productive Simpson clonality was computed per sample as the square root of Simpson's diversity index over productive rearrangements. What TCRdb holds here is the immuneACCESS table cut down to in-frame rearrangements. Part of the clones is not present; checked against another copy, under half of the missing clones reflect an unresolved V gene, and the others are unexplained. The DNA was the basis for D and trimming; V, J and clone size are from that table. The sample records 400,000 to 450,000 clones, less than 95% of which are singletons. The top ten clonotypes cover more than 0.55% of the sample.

In the prospective study, participants were roughly 18 to 100 years old, resided in about two dozen geographic areas of the United States, and were enrolled through a virtual design. Cohort assignment in the prospective study relied on participant-reported clinical history from a screening survey and a study questionnaire. Recovered participants in ImmuneRACE Cohort 3 were defined as having two consecutive negative NP/OP PCR tests, clearance from a healthcare professional, or resolution of symptoms. In the prospective study, whole blood, serum and a nasopharyngeal or oropharyngeal swab were collected from each participant by mobile phlebotomists. Additional blood draws and questionnaires over an approximately two-month period could optionally be provided by prospective study participants. Before DNA extraction, prospective study blood samples were shipped either frozen or at room temperature. The clonotype comes from a man aged 18-30 years who had recovered from COVID-19. Sample: PBMCs or T cells enriched from blood (not recorded which).

The CDR3 is CASSPLDRDNSPLHF. The nucleotide sequence reads as follows: TGTGCCAGCAGTCCCCTGGACAGGGATAATTCACCCCTCCACTTT. This chain joins TRBV3-1 (or the pseudogene TRBV3-2) to TRBJ1-6; the central 8 bases match TRBD1. For CDR1 and CDR2, the germline V gene (reference sequence) lists LGHDT and YNNKEL. For this chain, trimming is 6 bases at the V end and 5 bases at the J end, and the number of junction bases without a gene match is 6. Measured from the cysteine to the phenylalanine, the CDR3 is 15 residues long. The read is trimmed to its CDR3 DNA, 45 bases read in frame from base 1.